This T cell receptor beta chain appears in the sequencing data of a study of cytomegalovirus exposure and HLA in healthy donors. Study-level results: As a later analysis showed, a missense DCLRE1C variant was linked to trimming of TCR beta V- and J-genes.

Regarding this clone: Its antigen is not known.

The PCR was carried out with 60 Vbeta primers and 13 Jbeta primers. Libraries were prepared by immunoSEQ multiplex PCR; TCRdb keeps only in-frame clonotypes and omits some of them. The sample consists of 130,000 to 150,000 clones, approximately 71% of them appearing once. With 2 bases removed from V and 1 base from J, the gap between germline ends came to 11 bases. Germline V CDR1 and CDR2: KGHSH, LQKENI. The CDR3 covers 15 residues. Sequences were obtained from PBMCs. This chain links TRBV18 with TRBJ2-5; TRBD2 is a possible D gene (6 bases). The clonotype comes from a woman aged 45 to 65 in good health and CMV-seronegative. The CDR3 spells CASSPSGGIQETQYF. Written as DNA, the CDR3 is TGTGCCAGCTCACCAAGCGGAGGGATCCAAGAGACCCAGTACTTC.